What follows are 2 T cell receptor beta chains derived from one specimen sequenced in a study of cytomegalovirus exposure and HLA in healthy donors (dated 2017 in TCRdb). Libraries came from the immunoSEQ multiplex PCR assay. What TCRdb holds here is the immuneACCESS table cut down to in-frame rearrangements. Part of the clones is not present; checked against another copy, under half of the missing clones reflect an unresolved V gene, and the others are unexplained. This sample holds nearly 110,000 clones; about 88% were observed only once. About 1.8% of the sample is held by the ten biggest clonotypes. The sequencing input was PBMCs. The receptors derive from a woman aged 18 to 35 in good health and CMV-seropositive.

CDR3 sequence (DNA): TGTGCTAGCGGGGGAGGGACAGGGAGTGAAAAACTGTTTTTT. Its protein is CASGGGTGSEKLFF. The V call is TRBV7-7, the J call TRBJ1-4, with 9 bases fitting TRBD1. CDR1 is SSHAT, CDR2 FNYEAQ, per germline (reference sequence). CDR3 length: 14 residues.

V and J are TRBV28 and TRBJ2-3, with 7 bases matching TRBD1. The CDR3 spans 12 residues. Germline lookup yields CDR1 MDHEN and CDR2 SYDVKM. Trimming at V came to 5 bases and at J to 6 bases, leaving 2 bases not matched to a gene. CDR3 protein: CASSVDRDTQYF. As DNA, the CDR3 is TGTGCCAGCAGTGTGGACAGGGATACGCAGTATTTT.